The 6 T cell receptor beta chains given below trace back to one sample, sequenced in a study of T cell responses to AZD1222 COVID-19 vaccine. The method was immunoSEQ multiplex PCR; TCRdb's version includes in-frame clones alone and lacks a portion of them. The sample records 200,000 to 250,000 clones, approximately 94% being singletons. The sample consisted of peripheral blood, taken on day 0 of MenACWY control vaccination. These receptors all come from an adult in good health.

This chain links TRBV7-8 with TRBJ1-1; D is ambiguous. The CDR3 sequence is 13 residues long. The V end lost 2 bases, the J end lost 1 base, and 5 bases lay between the germline ends. Germline assignment: CDR1 SGHVS and CDR2 FQNEAQ. The CDR3: CASSLYGNTEAFF. The CDR3 bases are TGTGCCAGCAGCTTATACGGGAACACTGAAGCTTTCTTT.

This rearrangement joins TRBV3-1 (or the pseudogene TRBV3-2) to TRBJ1-2, with TRBD1 as a possible D gene (6 bases). The CDR3 length is 15 residues. CDR1 LGHDT and CDR2 YNNKEL come from the germline V gene (reference sequence). V was cut by 5 bases and J by 4 bases, with 17 bases left in between. CDR3 DNA: TGTGCCAGCAGCACCGCGTTAGGGGGTAGCTATGGCTACACCTTC. Protein product: CASSTALGGSYGYTF.

The chain joins TRBV7-9 to TRBJ2-3; D uncertain. Germline V gene sequence: CDR1 SEHNR, CDR2 FQNEAQ (reference sequence). V gave up 1 base and J gave up 1 base, with 0 bases separating them. The CDR3 consists of 12 residues. The chain's CDR3 is CASSLGTDTQYF. Written as DNA, the CDR3 is TGTGCCAGCAGCTTAGGCACAGATACGCAGTATTTT.

This clone was seen more than once but under ten times. The rearrangement joins TRBV4-3 to TRBJ2-3; D gene ambiguous. Trimming took 4 bases from V and 0 from J, leaving 11 bases between them. The germline CDR1 and CDR2 sequences are LGHNA and YSLEER. The CDR3 runs 15 residues. The CDR3 loop is CASSLQFPSTDTQYF. As DNA, the CDR3 is TGCGCCAGCAGCCTCCAGTTTCCTAGCACAGATACGCAGTATTTT.

This chain links TRBV30 with TRBJ1-6; D uncertain. Trimming pared 1 base from V and 0 bases from J, leaving 7 bases between. This CDR3 has 15 residues. Germline CDR1 and CDR2: GTSNPN and SVGIG (reference sequence). The CDR3 DNA sequence: TGTGCCTGGAGTGCGGGGAGCTCCTATAATTCACCCCTCCACTTT. This translates into CAWSAGSSYNSPLHF.

This sequence joins TRBV20-1 and TRBJ2-3; 11 bases fit TRBD2. The junction had 6 bases not matched to a gene; V was cut back by 3 bases and J by 4 bases. CDR3 length: 15 amino acids. Germline lookup yields CDR1 DFQATT and CDR2 SNEGSKA (reference sequence). The CDR3 DNA is TGCAGTGCTAGTAGCGGGGGGGCGTGGGCAGATACGCAGTATTTT. It codes for CSASSGGAWADTQYF.